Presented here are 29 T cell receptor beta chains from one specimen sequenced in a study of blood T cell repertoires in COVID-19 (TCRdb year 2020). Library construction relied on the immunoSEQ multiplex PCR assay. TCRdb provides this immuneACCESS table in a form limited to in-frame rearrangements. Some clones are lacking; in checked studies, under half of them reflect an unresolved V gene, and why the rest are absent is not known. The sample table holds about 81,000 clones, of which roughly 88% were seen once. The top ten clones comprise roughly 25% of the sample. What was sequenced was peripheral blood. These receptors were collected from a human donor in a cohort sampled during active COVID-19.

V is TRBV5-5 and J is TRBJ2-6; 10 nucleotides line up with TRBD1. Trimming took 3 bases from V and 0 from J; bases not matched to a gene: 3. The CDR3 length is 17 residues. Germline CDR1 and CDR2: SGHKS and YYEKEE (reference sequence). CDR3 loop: CASSSWTGGSGANVLTF. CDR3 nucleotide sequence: TGTGCCAGCAGCTCCTGGACAGGGGGCTCTGGGGCCAACGTCCTGACTTTC.

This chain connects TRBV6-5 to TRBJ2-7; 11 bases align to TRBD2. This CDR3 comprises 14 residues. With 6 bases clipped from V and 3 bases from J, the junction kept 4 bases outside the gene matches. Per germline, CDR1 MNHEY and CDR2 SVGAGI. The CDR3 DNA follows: TGTGCCAGCAGCCTCGGGACTAGCGGCTACGAGCAGTACTTC. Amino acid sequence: CASSLGTSGYEQYF.

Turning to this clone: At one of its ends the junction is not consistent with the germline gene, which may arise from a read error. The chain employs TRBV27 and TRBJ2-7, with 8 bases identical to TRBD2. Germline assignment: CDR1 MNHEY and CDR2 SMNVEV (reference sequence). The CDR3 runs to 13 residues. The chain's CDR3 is CASSSTHTPGGGF. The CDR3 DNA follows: TGTGCCAGCAGTTCGACTCATACCCCGGGGGGGGGCTTC.

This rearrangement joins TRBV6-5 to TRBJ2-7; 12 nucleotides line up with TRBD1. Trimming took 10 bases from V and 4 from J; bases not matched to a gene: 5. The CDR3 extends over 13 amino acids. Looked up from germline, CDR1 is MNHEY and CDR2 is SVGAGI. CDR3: CATAGQGAYEQYF. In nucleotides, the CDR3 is TGTGCCACCGCGGGACAGGGGGCTTACGAGCAGTACTTC.

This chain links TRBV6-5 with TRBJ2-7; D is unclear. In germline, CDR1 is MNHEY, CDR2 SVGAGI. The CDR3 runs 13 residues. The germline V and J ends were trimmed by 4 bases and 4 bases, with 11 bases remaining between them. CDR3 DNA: TGTGCCAGCAGTTCCCCGGTGGTTTACGAGCAGTACTTC. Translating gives CASSSPVVYEQYF.

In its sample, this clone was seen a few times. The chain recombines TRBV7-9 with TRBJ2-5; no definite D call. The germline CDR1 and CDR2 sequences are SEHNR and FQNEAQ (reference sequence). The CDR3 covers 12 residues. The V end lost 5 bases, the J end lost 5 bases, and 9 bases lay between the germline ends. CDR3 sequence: CASSHSGETQYF. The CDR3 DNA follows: TGTGCCAGCAGCCACTCCGGGGAGACCCAGTACTTC.

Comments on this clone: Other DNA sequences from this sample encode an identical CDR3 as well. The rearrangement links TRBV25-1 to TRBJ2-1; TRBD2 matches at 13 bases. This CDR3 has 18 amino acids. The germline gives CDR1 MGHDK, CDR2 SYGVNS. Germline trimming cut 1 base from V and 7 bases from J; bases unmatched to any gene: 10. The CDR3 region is CASSEWPGLAGEWNEQFF. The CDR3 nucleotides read TGTGCCAGCAGTGAATGGCCAGGACTAGCGGGGGAATGGAATGAGCAGTTCTTC.

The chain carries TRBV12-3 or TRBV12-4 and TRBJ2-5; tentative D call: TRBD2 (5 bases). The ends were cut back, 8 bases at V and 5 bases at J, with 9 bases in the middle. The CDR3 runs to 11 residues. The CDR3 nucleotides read TGTGCCAGCGGACTGGGGGAGACCCAGTACTTC. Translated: CASGLGETQYF.

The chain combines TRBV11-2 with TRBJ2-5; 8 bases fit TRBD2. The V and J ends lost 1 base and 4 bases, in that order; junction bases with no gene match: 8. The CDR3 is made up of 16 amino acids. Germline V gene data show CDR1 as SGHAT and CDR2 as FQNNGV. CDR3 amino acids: CASSLGSLRGGETQYF. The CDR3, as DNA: TGTGCCAGCAGCTTAGGGTCCCTCCGGGGGGGAGAGACCCAGTACTTC.

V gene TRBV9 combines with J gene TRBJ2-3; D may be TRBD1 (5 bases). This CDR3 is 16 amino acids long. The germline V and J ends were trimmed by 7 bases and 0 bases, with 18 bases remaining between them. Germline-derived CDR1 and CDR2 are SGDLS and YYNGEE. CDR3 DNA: TGTGCCAGCCCCACCTGGACAACCGCTAGCACAGATACGCAGTATTTT. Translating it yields CASPTWTTASTDTQYF.

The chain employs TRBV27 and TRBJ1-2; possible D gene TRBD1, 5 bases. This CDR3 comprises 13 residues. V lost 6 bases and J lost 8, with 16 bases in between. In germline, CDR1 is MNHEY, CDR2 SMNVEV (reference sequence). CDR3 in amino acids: CASRNTAGLGYTF. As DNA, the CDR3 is TGTGCCAGCAGGAATACCGCAGGGTTAGGCTACACCTTC.

The CDR3 coding sequence is TGCGCCAGCAGCCCCGGGACAGGGGGGGAAAAACTGTTTTTT. This sequence encodes CASSPGTGGEKLFF. This chain connects TRBV5-1 to TRBJ1-4, with TRBD1 matching over 11 bases. CDR3 length equals 14 residues. V dropped 4 bases and J dropped 8; count of bases not matched to a gene: 4. CDR1 and CDR2 (germline): SGHRS, YFSETQ. The variable domain in full, with the rest retrieved from reference TRBV5-1 and TRBJ1-4, is KAGVTQTPRYLIKTRGQQVTLSCSPISGHRSVSWYQQTPGQGLQFLFEYFSETQRNKGNFPGRFSGRQFSNSRSEMNVSTLELGDSALYLCASSPGTGGEKLFFGSGTQLSVL.

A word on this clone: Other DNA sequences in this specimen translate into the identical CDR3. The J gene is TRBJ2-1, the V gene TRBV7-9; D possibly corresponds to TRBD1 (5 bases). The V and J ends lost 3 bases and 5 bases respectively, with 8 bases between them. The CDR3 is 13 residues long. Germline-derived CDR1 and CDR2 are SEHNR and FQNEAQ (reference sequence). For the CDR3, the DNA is TGTGCCAGCAGCTTGGGGCGAGACAATGAGCAGTTCTTC. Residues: CASSLGRDNEQFF.

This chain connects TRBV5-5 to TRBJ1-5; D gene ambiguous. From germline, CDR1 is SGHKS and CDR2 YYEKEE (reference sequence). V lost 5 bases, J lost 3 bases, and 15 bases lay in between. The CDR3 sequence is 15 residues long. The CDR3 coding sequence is TGTGCCAGCAGAATAGGAGGGATGGCCAATCAGCCCCAGCATTTT. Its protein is CASRIGGMANQPQHF.

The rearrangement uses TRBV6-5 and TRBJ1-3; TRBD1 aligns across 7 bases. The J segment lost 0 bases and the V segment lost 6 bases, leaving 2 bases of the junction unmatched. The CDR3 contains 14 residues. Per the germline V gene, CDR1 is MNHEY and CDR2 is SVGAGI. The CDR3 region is CASRWDSSGNTIYF. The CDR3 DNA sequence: TGTGCCAGCAGGTGGGACAGCTCTGGAAACACCATATATTTT.

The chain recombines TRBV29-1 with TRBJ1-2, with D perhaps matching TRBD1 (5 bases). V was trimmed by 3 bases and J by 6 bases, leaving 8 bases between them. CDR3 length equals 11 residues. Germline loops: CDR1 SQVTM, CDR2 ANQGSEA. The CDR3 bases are TGCAGCGTTGAGGAGGGGAATGGCTACACCTTC. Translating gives CSVEEGNGYTF. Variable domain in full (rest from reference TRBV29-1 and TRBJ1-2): SAVISQKPSRDICQRGTSLTIQCQVDSQVTMMFWYRQQPGQSLTLIATANQGSEATYESGFVIDKFPISRPNLTFSTLTVSNMSPEDSSIYLCSVEEGNGYTFGSGTRLTVV.

The CDR3 region has the DNA TGCGCCAGCAGCGCGCAAGTCCCGGGACAGGGCGGCAATGAGCAGTTCTTC. It translates to CASSAQVPGQGGNEQFF. The rearrangement links TRBV5-1 to TRBJ2-1, with 9 bases identical to TRBD1. The CDR3 runs 17 residues. Germline trimming cut 4 bases from V and 6 bases from J; bases unmatched to any gene: 14. Germline V gives CDR1 SGHRS, CDR2 YFSETQ.

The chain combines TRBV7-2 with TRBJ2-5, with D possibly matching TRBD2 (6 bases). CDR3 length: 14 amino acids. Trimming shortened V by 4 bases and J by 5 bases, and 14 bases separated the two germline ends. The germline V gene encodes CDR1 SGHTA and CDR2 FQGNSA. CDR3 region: CASSSGTSIETQYF. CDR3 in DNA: TGTGCCAGCAGCTCCGGGACTTCCATTGAGACCCAGTACTTC. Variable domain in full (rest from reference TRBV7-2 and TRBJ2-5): GAGVSQSPSNKVTEKGKDVELRCDPISGHTALYWYRQSLGQGLEFLIYFQGNSAPDKSGLPSDRFSAERTGGSVSTLTIQRTQQEDSAVYLCASSSGTSIETQYFGPGTRLLVL.

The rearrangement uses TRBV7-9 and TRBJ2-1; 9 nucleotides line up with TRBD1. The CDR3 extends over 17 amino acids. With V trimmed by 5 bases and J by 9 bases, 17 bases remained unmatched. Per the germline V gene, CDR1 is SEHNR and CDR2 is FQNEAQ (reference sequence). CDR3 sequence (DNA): TGTGCCAGCAGCCCGCCGACAGGGGGAAGTCTAGTAGGTGAGCAGTTCTTC. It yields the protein CASSPPTGGSLVGEQFF. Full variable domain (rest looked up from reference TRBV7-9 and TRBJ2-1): DTGVSQNPRHKITKRGQNVTFRCDPISEHNRLYWYRQTLGQGPEFLTYFQNEAQLEKSRLLSDRFSAERPKGSFSTLEIQRTEQGDSAMYLCASSPPTGGSLVGEQFFGPGTRLTVL.

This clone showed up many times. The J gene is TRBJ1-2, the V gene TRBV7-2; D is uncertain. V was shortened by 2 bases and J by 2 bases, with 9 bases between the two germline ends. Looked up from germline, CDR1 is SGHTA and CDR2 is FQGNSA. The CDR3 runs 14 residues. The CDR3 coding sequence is TGTGCCAGCAGCTTATCGGTCGGGAACTATGGCTACACCTTC. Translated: CASSLSVGNYGYTF.

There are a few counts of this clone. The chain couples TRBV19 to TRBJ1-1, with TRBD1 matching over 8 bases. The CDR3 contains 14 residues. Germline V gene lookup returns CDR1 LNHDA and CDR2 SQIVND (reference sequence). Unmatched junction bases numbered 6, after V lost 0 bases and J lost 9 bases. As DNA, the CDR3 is TGTGCCAGTAGTATAGAGCCGGGACAGGCAAAAGCTTTCTTT. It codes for CASSIEPGQAKAFF.

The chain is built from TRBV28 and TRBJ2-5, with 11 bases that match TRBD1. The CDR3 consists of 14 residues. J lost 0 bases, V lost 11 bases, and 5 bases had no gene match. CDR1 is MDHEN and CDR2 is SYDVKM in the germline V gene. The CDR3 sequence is CAGQGAGYQETQYF. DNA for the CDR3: TGTGCCGGACAGGGGGCGGGATACCAAGAGACCCAGTACTTC. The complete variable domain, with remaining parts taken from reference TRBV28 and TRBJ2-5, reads DVKVTQSSRYLVKRTGEKVFLECVQDMDHENMFWYRQDPGLGLRLIYFSYDVKMKEKGDIPEGYSVSREKKERFSLILESASTNQTSMYLCAGQGAGYQETQYFGPGTRLLVL.

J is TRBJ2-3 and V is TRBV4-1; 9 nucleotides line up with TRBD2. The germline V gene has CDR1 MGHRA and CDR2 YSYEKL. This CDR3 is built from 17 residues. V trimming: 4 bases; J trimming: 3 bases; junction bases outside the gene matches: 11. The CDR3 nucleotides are TGCGCCAGCAGCCCCGTACTTGCGGGGGGGCCGACAGATACGCAGTATTTT. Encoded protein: CASSPVLAGGPTDTQYF.

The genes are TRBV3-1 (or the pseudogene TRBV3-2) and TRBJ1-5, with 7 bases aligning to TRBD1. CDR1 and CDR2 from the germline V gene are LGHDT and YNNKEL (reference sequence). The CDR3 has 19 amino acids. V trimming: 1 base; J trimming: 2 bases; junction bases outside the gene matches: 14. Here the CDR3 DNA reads TGTGCCAGCAGCCAAGTCTGTCGGGACAGACCCTTTGGCAATCAGCCCCAGCATTTT. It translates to CASSQVCRDRPFGNQPQHF.

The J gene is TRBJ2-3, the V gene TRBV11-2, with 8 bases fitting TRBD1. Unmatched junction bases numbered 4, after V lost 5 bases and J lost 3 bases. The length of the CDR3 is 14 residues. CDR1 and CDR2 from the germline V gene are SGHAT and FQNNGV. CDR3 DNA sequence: TGTGCCAGCAGCGTCGACAGGGGAACAGATACGCAGTATTTT. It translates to CASSVDRGTDTQYF.

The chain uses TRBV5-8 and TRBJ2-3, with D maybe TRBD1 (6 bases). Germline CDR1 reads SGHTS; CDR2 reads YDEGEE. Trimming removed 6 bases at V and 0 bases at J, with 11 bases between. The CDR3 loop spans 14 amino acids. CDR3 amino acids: CASNDRFSTDTQYF. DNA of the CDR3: TGTGCCAGCAACGACAGGTTTAGCACAGATACGCAGTATTTT. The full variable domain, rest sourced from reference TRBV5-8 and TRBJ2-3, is EAGVTQSPTHLIKTRGQQATLRCSPISGHTSVYWYQQALGLGLQFLLWYDEGEERNRGNFPPRFSGRQFPNYSSELNVNALELEDSALYLCASNDRFSTDTQYFGPGTRLTVL.

For the CDR3, the DNA is TGCGCCAGCAGCCAAGAACTGGTGTGGACTAATGAAAAACTGTTTTTT. Its protein product is CASSQELVWTNEKLFF. V is TRBV4-1 and J is TRBJ1-4, with D hard to call. Germline values: CDR1 MGHRA, CDR2 YSYEKL. The ends were cut back, 0 bases at V and 2 bases at J, with 10 bases in the middle. The CDR3 has 16 residues.

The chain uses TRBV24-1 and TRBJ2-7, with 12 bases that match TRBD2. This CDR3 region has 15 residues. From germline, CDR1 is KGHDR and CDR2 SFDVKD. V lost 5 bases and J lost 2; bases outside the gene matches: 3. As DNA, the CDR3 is TGTGCCACCAGTGGTGGACTAGCGGGGCCCTACGAGCAGTACTTC. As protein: CATSGGLAGPYEQYF.

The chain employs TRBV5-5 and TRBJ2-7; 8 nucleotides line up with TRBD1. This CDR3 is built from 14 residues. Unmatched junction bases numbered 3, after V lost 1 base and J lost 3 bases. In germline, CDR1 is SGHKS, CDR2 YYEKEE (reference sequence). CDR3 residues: CASSLTDRGYEQYF. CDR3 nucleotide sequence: TGTGCCAGCAGCTTGACAGACAGGGGCTACGAGCAGTACTTC.